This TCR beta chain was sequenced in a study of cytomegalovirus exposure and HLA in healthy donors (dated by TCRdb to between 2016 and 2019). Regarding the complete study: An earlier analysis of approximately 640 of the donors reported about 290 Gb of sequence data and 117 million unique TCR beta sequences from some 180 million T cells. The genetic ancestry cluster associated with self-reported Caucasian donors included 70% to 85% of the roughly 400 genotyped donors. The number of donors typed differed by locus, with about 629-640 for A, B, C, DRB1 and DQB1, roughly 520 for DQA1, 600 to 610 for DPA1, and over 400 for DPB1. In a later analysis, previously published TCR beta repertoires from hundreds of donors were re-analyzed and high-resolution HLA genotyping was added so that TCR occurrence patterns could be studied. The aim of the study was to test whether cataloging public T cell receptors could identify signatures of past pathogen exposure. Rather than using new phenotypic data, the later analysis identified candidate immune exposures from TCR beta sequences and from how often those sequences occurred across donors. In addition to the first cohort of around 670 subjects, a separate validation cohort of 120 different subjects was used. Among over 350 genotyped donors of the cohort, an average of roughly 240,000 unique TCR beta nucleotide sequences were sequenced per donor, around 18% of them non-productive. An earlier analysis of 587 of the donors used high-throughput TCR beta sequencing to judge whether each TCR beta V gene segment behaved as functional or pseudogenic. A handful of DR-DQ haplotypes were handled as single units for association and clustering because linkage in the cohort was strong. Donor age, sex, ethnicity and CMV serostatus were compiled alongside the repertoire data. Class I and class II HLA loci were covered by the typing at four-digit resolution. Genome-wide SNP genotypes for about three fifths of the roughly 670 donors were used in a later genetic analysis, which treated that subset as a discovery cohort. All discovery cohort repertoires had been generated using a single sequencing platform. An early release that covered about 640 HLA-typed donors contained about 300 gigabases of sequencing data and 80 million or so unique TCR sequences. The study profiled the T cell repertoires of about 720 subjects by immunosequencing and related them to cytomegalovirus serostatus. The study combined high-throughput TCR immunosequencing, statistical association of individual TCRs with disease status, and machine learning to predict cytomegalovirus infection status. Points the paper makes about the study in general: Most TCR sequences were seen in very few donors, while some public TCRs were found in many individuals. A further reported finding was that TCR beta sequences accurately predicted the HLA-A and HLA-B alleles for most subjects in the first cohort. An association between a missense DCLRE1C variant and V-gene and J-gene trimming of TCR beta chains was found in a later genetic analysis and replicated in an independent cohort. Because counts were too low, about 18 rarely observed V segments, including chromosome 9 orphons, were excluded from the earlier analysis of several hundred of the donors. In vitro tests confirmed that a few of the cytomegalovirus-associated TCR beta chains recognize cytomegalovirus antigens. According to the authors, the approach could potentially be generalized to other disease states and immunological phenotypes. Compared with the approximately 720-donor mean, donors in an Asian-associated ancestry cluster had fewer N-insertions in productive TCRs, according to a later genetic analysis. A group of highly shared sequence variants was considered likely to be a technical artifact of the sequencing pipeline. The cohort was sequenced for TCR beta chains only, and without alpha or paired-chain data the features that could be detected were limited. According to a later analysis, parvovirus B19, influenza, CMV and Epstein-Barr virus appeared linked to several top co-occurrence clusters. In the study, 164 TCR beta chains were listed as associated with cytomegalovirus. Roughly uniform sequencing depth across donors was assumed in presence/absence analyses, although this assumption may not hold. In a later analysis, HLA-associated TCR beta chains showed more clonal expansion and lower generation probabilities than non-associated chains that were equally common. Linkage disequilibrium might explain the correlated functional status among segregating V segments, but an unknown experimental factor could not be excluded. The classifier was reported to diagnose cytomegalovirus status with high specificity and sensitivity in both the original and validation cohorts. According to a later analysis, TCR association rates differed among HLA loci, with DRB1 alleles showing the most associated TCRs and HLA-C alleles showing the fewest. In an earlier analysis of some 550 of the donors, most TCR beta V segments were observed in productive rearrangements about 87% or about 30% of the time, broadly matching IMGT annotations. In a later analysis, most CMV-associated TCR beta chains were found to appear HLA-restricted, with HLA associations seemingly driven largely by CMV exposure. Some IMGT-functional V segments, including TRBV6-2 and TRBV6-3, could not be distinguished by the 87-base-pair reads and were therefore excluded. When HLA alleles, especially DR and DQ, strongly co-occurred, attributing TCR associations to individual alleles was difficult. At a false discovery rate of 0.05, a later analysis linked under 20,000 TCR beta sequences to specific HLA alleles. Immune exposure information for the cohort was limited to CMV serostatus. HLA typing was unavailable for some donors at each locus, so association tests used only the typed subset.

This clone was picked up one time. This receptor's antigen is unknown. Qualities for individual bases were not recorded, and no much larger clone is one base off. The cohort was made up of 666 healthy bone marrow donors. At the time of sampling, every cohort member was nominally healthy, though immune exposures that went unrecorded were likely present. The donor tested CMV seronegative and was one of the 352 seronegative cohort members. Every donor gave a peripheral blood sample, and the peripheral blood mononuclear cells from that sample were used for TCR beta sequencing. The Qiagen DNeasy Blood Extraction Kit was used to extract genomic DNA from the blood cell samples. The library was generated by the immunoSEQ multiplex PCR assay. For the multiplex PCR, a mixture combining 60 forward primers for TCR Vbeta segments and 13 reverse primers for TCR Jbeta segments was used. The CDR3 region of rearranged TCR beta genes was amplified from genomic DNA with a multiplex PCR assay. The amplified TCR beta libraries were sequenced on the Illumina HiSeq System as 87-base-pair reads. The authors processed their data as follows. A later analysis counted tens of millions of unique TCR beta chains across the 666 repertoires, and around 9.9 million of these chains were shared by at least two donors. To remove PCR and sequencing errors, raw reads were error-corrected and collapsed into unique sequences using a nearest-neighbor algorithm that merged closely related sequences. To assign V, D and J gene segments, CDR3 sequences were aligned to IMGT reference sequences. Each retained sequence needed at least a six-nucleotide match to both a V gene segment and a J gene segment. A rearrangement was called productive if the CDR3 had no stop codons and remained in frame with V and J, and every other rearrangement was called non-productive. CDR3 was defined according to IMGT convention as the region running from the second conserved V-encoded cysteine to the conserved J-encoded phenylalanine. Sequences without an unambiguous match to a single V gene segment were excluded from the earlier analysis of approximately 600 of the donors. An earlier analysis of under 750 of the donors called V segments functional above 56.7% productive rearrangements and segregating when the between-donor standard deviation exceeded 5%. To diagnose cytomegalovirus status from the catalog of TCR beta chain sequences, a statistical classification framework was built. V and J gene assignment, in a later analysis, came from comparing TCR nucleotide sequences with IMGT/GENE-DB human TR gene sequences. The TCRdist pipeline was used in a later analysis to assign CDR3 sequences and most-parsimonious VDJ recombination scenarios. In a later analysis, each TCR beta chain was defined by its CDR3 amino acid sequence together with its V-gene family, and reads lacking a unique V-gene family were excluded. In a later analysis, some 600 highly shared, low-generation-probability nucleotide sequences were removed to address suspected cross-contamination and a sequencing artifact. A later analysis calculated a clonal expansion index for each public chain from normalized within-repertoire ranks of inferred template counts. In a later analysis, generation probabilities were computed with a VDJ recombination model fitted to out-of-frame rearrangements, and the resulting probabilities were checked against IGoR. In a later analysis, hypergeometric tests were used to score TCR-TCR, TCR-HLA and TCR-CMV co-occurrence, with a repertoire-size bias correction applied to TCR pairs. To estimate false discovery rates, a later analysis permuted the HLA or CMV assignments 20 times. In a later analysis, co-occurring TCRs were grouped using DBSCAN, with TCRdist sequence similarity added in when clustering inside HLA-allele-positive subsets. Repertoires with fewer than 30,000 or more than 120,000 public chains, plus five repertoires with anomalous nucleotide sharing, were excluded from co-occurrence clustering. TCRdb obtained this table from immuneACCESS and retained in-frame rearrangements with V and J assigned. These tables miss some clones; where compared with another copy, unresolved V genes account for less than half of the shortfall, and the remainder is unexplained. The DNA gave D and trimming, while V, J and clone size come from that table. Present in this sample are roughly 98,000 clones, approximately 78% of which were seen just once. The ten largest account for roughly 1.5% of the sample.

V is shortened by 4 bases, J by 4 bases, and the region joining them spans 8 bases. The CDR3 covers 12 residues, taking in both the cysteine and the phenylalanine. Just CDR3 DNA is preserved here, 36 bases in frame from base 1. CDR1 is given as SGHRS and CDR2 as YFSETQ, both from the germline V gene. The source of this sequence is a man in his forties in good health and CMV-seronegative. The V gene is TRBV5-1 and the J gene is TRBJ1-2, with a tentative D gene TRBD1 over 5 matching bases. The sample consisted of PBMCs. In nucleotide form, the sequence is TGCGCCAGCAGCGGAGACAGCTATGGCTACACCTTC. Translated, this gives CASSGDSYGYTF.